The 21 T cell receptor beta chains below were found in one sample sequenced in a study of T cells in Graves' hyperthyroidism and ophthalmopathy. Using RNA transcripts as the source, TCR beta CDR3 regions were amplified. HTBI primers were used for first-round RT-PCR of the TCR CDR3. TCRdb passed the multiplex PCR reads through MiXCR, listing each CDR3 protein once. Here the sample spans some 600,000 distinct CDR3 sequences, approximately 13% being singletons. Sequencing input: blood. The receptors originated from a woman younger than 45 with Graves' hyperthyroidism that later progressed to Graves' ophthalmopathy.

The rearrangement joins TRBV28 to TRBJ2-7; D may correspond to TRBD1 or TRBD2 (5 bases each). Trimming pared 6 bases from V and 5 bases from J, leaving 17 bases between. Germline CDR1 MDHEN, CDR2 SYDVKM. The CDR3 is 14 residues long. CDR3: CASRMTVLGDEQYF. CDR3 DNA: TGTGCCAGCAGGATGACAGTCTTGGGGGACGAGCAGTACTTC.

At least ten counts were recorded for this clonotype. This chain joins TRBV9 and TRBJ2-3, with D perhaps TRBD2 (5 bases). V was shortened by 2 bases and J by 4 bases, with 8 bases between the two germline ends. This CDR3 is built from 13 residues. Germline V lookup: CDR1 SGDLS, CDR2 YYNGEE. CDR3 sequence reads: CASSVASSDTQYF. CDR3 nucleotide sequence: TGTGCCAGCAGCGTCGCTAGCTCAGATACGCAGTATTTT.

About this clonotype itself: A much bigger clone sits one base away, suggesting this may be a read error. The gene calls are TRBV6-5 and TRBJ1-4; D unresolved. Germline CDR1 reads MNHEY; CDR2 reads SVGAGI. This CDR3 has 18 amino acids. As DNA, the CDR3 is TGTGCCAGCAGTTACTCGAAGTGGGTAGATCTCCTCGGTGAAAAACTGCTTTTT. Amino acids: CASSYSKWVDLLGEKLLF.

The CDR3 reads CASSLNSVYGYTF. The DNA of the CDR3 is TGTGCCAGCAGCTTGAATTCTGTCTATGGCTACACCTTC. The J gene is TRBJ1-2, the V gene TRBV7-2; no clear D gene. Germline V lookup: CDR1 SGHTA, CDR2 FQGNSA. The CDR3 totals 13 residues. Trimming removed 3 bases from V and 4 bases from J, with 9 bases in between.

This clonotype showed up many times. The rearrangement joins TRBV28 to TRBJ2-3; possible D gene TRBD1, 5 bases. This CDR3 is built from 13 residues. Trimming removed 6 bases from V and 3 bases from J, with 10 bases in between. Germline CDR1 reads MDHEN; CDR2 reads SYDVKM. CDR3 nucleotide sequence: TGTGCCAGCAGCCACTCAGGGACAGATACGCAGTATTTT. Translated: CASSHSGTDTQYF.

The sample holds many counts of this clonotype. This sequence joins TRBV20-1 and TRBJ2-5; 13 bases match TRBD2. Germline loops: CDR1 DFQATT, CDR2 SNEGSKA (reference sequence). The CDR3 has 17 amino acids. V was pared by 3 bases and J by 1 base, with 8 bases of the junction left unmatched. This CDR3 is CSASRLAGGTTQETQYF. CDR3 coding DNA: TGCAGTGCTAGCCGACTAGCGGGAGGAACCACCCAAGAGACCCAGTACTTC.

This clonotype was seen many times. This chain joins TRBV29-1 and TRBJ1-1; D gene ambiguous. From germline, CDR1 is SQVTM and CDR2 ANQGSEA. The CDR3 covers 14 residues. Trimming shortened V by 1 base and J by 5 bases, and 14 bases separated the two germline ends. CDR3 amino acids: CSVEGRTGGTEAFF. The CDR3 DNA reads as TGCAGCGTTGAAGGAAGGACGGGCGGGACTGAAGCTTTCTTT.

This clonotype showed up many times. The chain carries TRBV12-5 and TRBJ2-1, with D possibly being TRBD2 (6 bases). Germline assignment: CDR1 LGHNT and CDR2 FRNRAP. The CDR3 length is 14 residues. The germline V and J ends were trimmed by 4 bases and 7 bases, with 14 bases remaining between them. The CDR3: CASGYWEGRNEQFF. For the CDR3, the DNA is TGTGCTAGTGGTTACTGGGAAGGGAGGAATGAGCAGTTCTTC.

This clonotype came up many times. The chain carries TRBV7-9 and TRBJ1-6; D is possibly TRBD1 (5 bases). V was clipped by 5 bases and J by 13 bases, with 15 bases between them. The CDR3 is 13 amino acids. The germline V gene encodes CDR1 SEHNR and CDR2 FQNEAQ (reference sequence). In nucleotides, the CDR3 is TGTGCCAGCAGCCTACCGGGGGACTCCCCCCTCCACTTT. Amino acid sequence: CASSLPGDSPLHF.

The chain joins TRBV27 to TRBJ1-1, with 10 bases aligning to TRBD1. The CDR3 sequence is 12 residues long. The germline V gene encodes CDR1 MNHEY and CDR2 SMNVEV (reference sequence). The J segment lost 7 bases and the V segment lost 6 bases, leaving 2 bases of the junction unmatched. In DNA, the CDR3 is TGTGCCAGCAGGGGACAGGGGATTGAAGCTTTCTTT. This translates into CASRGQGIEAFF.

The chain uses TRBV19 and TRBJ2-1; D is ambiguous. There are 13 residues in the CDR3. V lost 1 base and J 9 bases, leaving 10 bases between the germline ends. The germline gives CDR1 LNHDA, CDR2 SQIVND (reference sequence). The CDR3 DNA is TGTGCCAGTAGTATAGTCGGCCTCGGTGAGCAGTTCTTC. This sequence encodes CASSIVGLGEQFF.

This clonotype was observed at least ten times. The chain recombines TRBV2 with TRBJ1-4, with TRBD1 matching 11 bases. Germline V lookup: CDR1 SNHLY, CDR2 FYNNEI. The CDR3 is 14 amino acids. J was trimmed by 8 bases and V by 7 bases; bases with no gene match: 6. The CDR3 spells CASTRDRGDEKLFF. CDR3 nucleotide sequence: TGTGCCAGCACCCGGGACAGGGGGGACGAAAAACTGTTTTTT.

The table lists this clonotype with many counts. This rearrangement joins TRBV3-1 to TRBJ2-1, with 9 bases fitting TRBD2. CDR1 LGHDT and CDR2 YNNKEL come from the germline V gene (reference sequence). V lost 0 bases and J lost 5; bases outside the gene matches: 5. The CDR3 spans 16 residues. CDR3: CASSQDSAGGNNEQFF. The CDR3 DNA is TGTGCCAGCAGCCAAGACTCAGCGGGAGGTAACAATGAGCAGTTCTTC.

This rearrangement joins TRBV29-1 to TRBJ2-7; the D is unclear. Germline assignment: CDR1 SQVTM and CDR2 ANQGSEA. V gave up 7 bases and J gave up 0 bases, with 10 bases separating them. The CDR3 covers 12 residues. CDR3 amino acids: CSAGVSSYEQYF. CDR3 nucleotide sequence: TGCAGCGCTGGGGTGAGCTCCTACGAGCAGTACTTC.

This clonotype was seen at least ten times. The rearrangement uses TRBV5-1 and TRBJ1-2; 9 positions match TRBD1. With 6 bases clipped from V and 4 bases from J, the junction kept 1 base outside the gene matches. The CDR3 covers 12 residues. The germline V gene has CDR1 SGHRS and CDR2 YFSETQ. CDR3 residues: CASTGQGYGYTF. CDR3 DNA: TGCGCCAGCACGGGACAGGGCTATGGCTACACCTTC.

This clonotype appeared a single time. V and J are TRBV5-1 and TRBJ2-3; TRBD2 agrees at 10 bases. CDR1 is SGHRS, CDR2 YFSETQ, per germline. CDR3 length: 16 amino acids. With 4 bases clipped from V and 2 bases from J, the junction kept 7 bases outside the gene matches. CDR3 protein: CASSTPLAGDTDTQYF. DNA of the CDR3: TGCGCCAGCAGCACTCCTCTAGCGGGAGACACAGATACGCAGTATTTT.

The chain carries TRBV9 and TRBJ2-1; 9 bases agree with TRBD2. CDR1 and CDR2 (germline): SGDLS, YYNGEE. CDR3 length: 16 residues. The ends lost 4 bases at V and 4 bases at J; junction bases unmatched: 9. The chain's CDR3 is CASSMTALAGYNEQFF. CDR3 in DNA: TGTGCCAGCAGCATGACAGCACTAGCGGGTTACAATGAGCAGTTCTTC.

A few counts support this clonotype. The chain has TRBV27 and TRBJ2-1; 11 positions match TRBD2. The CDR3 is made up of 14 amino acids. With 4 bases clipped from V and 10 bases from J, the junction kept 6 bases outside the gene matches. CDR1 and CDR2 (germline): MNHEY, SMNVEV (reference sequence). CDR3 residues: CASSSQRLAGEQFF. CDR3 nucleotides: TGTGCCAGCAGTTCTCAACGACTAGCGGGAGAGCAGTTCTTC.

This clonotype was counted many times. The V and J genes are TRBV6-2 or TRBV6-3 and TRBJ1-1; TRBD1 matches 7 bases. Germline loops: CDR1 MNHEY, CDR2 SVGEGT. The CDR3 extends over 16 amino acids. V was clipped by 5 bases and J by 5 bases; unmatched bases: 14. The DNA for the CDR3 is TGTGCCAGCAGTCACAACCCGACAGGGTTCAAGACTGAAGCTTTCTTT. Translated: CASSHNPTGFKTEAFF.

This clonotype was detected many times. The CDR3 bases are TGTGCCAGCCGATGGGACAGCCCTAGCAATCAGCCCCAGCATTTT. Translated, it gives CASRWDSPSNQPQHF. The chain recombines TRBV2 with TRBJ1-5; 7 nucleotides align to TRBD1. CDR3 length: 15 residues. Germline lookup yields CDR1 SNHLY and CDR2 FYNNEI. V lost 8 bases to trimming and J lost 0 bases; unmatched junction nucleotides: 7.

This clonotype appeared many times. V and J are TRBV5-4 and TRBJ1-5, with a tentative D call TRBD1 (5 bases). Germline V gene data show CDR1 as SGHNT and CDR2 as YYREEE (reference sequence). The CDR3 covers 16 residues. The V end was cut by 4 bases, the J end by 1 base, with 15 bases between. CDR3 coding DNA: TGTGCCAGCAGCACCTGGGCTGGGGGGAGCAATCAGCCCCAGCATTTT. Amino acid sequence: CASSTWAGGSNQPQHF.